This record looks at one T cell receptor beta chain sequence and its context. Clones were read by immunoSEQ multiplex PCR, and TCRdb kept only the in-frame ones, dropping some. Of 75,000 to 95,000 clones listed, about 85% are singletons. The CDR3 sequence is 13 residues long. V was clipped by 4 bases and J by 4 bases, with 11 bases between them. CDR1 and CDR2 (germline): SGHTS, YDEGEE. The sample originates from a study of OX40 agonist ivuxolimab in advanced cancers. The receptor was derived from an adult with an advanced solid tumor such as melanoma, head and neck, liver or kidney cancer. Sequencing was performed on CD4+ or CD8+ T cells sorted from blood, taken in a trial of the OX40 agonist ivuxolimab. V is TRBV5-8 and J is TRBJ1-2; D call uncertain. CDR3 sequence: CASSRWIGYGYTF. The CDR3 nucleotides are TGTGCCAGCAGCCGGTGGATCGGCTATGGCTACACCTTC.